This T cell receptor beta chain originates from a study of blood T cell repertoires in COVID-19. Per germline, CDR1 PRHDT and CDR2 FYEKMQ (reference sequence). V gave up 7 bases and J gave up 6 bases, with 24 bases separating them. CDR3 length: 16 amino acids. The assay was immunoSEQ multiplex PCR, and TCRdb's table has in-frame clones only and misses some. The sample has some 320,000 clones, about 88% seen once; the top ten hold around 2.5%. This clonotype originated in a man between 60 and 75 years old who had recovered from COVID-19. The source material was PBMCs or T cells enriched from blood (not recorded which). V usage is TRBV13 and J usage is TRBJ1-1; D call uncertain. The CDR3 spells CASKLAVEGPRAEAFF. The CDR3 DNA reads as TGTGCCAGCAAGTTAGCGGTCGAGGGCCCCCGCGCTGAAGCTTTCTTT.